Listed below are T cell receptor beta chains from one sample, sequenced in a study of T cell repertoires in cytomegalovirus infection. Each CDR3 protein gets one entry after TCRdb re-called the reads with MiXCR. The repertoire holds some 500,000 distinct CDR3 sequences, with under 45% as singletons. No antigen has been identified for these receptors. The sequences come from cultured PBMCs, collected from culture after CMV antigen stimulation. The source is a human donor in good health (CMV status not recorded). Some clones in this sample may be carry-over from other donors' samples. Both conserved end residues are part of each CDR3. Fields, in order: J gene, D gene, V gene, clone size, CDR3 length, CDR3 DNA, CDR3 protein. D genes are given only for firm matches. Expanded clones get a size class; other rows say once, few or many, or leave the size out.

TRBJ2-3,-,TRBV7-2,-,15,TGTGCCAGCAGCCATCAGCATTCTAGCACAGATACGCAGTATTTT,CASSHQHSSTDTQYF
TRBJ1-3,-,TRBV20-1,few,14,TGCAGTGCTAGAGACAGCCGCTCTGGAAACACCATATATTTT,CSARDSRSGNTIYF
TRBJ2-1,-,TRBV7-2,few,14,TGTGCCAGCAGCTTAGGGAGCGGCTTCGTTGAGCAGTTCTTC,CASSLGSGFVEQFF
TRBJ2-1,TRBD2,TRBV28,-,15,TGTGCCAGCAGACCCACTAGCGGGGGGGCCCCTGAGCAGTTCTTC,CASRPTSGGAPEQFF
TRBJ1-1,TRBD1,TRBV4-3,few,15,TGCGCCAGCAGCCTCTGGACAGGGAGAAGCACTGAAGCTTTCTTT,CASSLWTGRSTEAFF
TRBJ2-1,-,TRBV7-3,-,12,TGTGCCAGCAGCGCCAGGGGTTGGGAGCAGTTCTTC,CASSARGWEQFF
TRBJ2-3,-,TRBV7-8,-,16,TGTGCCAGCAGCTTAAGGTGGCAGTCTAGCACAGATACGCAGTATTTT,CASSLRWQSSTDTQYF
TRBJ2-3,-,TRBV20-1,-,15,TGCAGTGCTAGAGATACAGTATCTAGCACAGATACGCAGTATTTT,CSARDTVSSTDTQYF
TRBJ2-1,-,TRBV12-5,few,15,TGTGCTAGTGGTCCGCCCGTTTCGTTCTACAATGAGCAGTTCTTC,CASGPPVSFYNEQFF
TRBJ2-7,-,TRBV6-6,-,15,TGTGCCAGCAGGCTATACCTTCAGGGCTCCTACGAGCAGTACTTC,CASRLYLQGSYEQYF
TRBJ2-3,TRBD2,TRBV10-3,-,17,TGTGCCATCAGGGGGACTAGCGGGGGAAACCCCACAGATACGCAGTATTTT,CAIRGTSGGNPTDTQYF
TRBJ1-1,-,TRBV20-1,-,14,TGCAGTGCTAGTCCGACGGGACAGAACACTGAAGCTTTCTTT,CSASPTGQNTEAFF
TRBJ2-1,TRBD1,TRBV7-9,few,16,TGTGCCAGCAGTGCCAGACAGGGATTAATTCAGGGTGAGCAGTTCTTC,CASSARQGLIQGEQFF
TRBJ2-1,TRBD1,TRBV10-3,-,13,TGTGCCATCAGGGACAGGGGTTACAATGAGCAGTTCTTC,CAIRDRGYNEQFF
TRBJ2-7,TRBD2,TRBV7-2,-,15,TGTGCTTCTGCACCGGCAGCGGGAGGTCGGTACGAGCAGTACTTC,CASAPAAGGRYEQYF
TRBJ1-5,-,TRBV28,few,15,TGTGCCAGCACCGATCTTGGGGGTAGCAATCAGCCCCAGCATTTT,CASTDLGGSNQPQHF
TRBJ2-7,TRBD2,TRBV19,-,16,TGTGCCAGTAGCCTCGGGGGGGGCGGAGGAAACTACGAGCAGTACTTC,CASSLGGGGGNYEQYF
TRBJ2-3,TRBD2,TRBV20-1,-,13,TGCAGTGCTAGTCGGGGGGGCCCAAATACGCAGTATTTT,CSASRGGPNTQYF
TRBJ2-7,TRBD2,TRBV28,-,15,TGTGCCAGCAGCCCGGGGGGGAGCCAAAACTACGAGCAGTACTTC,CASSPGGSQNYEQYF
TRBJ2-1,TRBD1,TRBV6-2/TRBV6-3,few,16,TGTGCCAGCAGGCTCGGCAGGGGGCGCGTAAATAATGAGCAGTTCTTC,CASRLGRGRVNNEQFF
TRBJ1-6,-,TRBV2,-,13,TGTGCCAGCAGTGTAGGACTACCTTCACCCCTCCACTTT,CASSVGLPSPLHF
TRBJ2-7,-,TRBV7-6,-,12,TGTGCCAGCAGCTTATCAGGGGACGAGCAGTACTTC,CASSLSGDEQYF
TRBJ1-2,TRBD1,TRBV7-6,-,13,TGTGCCAGCAGCTTCATAACAGGGGAGGGCTACACCTTC,CASSFITGEGYTF
TRBJ2-4,-,TRBV20-1,-,15,TGCAGTGCTAGCGTCTTCGGGGATACCAAAAACATTCAGTACTTC,CSASVFGDTKNIQYF
TRBJ2-5,-,TRBV7-9,-,14,TGTGCCAGCAGCGCTGACAGGAACCAAGAGACCCAGTACTTC,CASSADRNQETQYF
TRBJ2-2,TRBD1,TRBV5-1,few,14,TGCGCCAGCAGTGATAAACAGGGGGCCGGGGAGCTGTTTTTT,CASSDKQGAGELFF
TRBJ2-1,TRBD2,TRBV6-5,once,15,TGTGCCAGCAGTGTAGCGGGGGGGCCACTGAATGAGCAGTTCTTC,CASSVAGGPLNEQFF
TRBJ2-5,-,TRBV5-6,-,14,TGTGCCAGCAGCGGGAAAGGGGCCTGGGAGACCCAGTACTTC,CASSGKGAWETQYF
TRBJ2-5,-,TRBV5-1,-,13,TGCGCCAGCAGCCGGCGGGACGAAGAGACCCAGTACTTC,CASSRRDEETQYF
TRBJ1-3,-,TRBV7-9,-,14,TGTGCCAGCAGCCCAACCGCAGCTGGAAACACCATATATTTT,CASSPTAAGNTIYF
TRBJ1-1,-,TRBV19,few,13,TGTGCCAGTAACGTCGGGAAGAACACTGAAGCTTTCTTT,CASNVGKNTEAFF
TRBJ2-3,TRBD2,TRBV7-4,-,16,TGTGCCAGCAGCCTCACTAGCGGACGCCCCCCAGATACGCAGTATTTT,CASSLTSGRPPDTQYF
TRBJ1-6,-,TRBV20-1,once,15,TGCAGTGCAACCCGTGAGGGTAACAATAATTCACCCCTCCACTTT,CSATREGNNNSPLHF
TRBJ2-7,-,TRBV7-8,-,16,TGTGCCAGCAGCTCCCTGGAGGGGGGCAGGGGCTACGAGCAGTACTTC,CASSSLEGGRGYEQYF
TRBJ2-3,-,TRBV6-1,few,14,TGTGCCAGCAGCACTACGGCCGAGGCAGATACGCAGTATTTT,CASSTTAEADTQYF
TRBJ2-3,TRBD2,TRBV6-2/TRBV6-3,-,15,TGTGCCAGCAGTAAAGCGGGAGTACGAACAGATACGCAGGATTTT,CASSKAGVRTDTQDF
TRBJ2-3,-,TRBV6-1,few,14,TGTGCCAGCAGACGGGACGGAACAACAGATACGCAGTATTTT,CASRRDGTTDTQYF
TRBJ2-5,TRBD1,TRBV7-4,-,14,TGTGCCAGCAGCTGGACAGGGAAGGAAGAGACCCAGTACTTC,CASSWTGKEETQYF
TRBJ2-1,TRBD1,TRBV28,few,14,TGTGCCAGCAGCCTCGTTCAGGGGGTTAATGAGCAGTTCTTC,CASSLVQGVNEQFF
TRBJ2-1,TRBD2,TRBV12-3/TRBV12-4,once,18,TGTGCCAGCAGTCCGAACCCCCCAGGACTAGCGGGGGACAATGAGCAGTTCTTC,CASSPNPPGLAGDNEQFF
TRBJ1-1,-,TRBV7-2,-,13,TGTGCCAGCAGCCAACACGCGAACACTGAAGCTTTCTTT,CASSQHANTEAFF
TRBJ1-6,-,TRBV7-2,few,15,TGTGCCAGCAGCTTAGCGCCCGGACAAAATTCACCCCTCCACTTT,CASSLAPGQNSPLHF
TRBJ2-1,TRBD2,TRBV27,-,15,TGTGCCAGCAGCGCCGGGACTAGCGGAACCAATGAGCAGTTCTTC,CASSAGTSGTNEQFF
TRBJ2-3,-,TRBV7-9,many,16,TGTGCCAGCAGTTTGTTGGCCGGTTCGAGCACAGATACGCAGTATTTT,CASSLLAGSSTDTQYF
TRBJ1-1,-,TRBV12-3/TRBV12-4,few,14,TGTGCCAGCAGGCCCCCGGACGGAAACACTGAAGCTTTCTTT,CASRPPDGNTEAFF
TRBJ1-1,TRBD1,TRBV29-1,-,15,TGCAGCGTTGAGACAGGGGGCGAACTGAACACTGAAGCTTTCTTT,CSVETGGELNTEAFF
TRBJ2-1,TRBD2,TRBV12-3/TRBV12-4,few,14,TGTGCCAGCAGTCCGCTAGCGGGGTTGGATGAGCAGTTCTTC,CASSPLAGLDEQFF
TRBJ1-4,-,TRBV7-8,-,16,TGTGCCAGCAGCTCGACAGGAACATCAACTAATGAAAAACTGTTTTTT,CASSSTGTSTNEKLFF
TRBJ1-5,-,TRBV7-4,-,17,TGTGCCAGCAGCCCATCTGGAGGGCCGAGGCTAGATCAGCCCCAGCATTTT,CASSPSGGPRLDQPQHF
TRBJ2-7,TRBD2,TRBV6-2/TRBV6-3,-,17,TGTGCCAGCAGATTGTCCGGGACTAGCGGGCCTTCCTACGAGCAGTACTTC,CASRLSGTSGPSYEQYF
TRBJ1-2,-,TRBV7-8,few,14,TGTGCCAGCAGCTTCCAGGGGTTCGGCTATGGCTACACCTTC,CASSFQGFGYGYTF
TRBJ2-3,TRBD2,TRBV7-8,few,17,TGTGCCAGCAGCCCTGGTCGAGGCGATTGGGGGAGGGGTACGCAGTATTTT,CASSPGRGDWGRGTQYF
TRBJ2-3,-,TRBV12-3/TRBV12-4,-,14,TGTGCCAGCAGTTTCTCTTCTGCCACAGATACGCAGTATTTT,CASSFSSATDTQYF